This TCR beta chain is drawn from a study of T cell repertoires in cytomegalovirus infection. Study overall: Recently identified HLA-C-restricted CMV epitopes and well-studied HLA-B-restricted CMV epitopes were used by the study. Carrying CMV and the relevant HLA type showed in public TCR beta signatures. Study observations and caveats: Dominating the ex vivo response were TCR beta clonotypes that were CMV-specific and HLA-C-restricted. The cumulative frequency of public TCR beta families identified carriers of CMV plus the relevant HLA.

TCRdb used MiXCR to reprocess the reads, holding one entry per CDR3 protein. Among about 360,000 distinct CDR3 sequences listed, roughly a third were seen once. V was cut by 1 base and J by 6 bases, with 12 bases left in between. Looked up from germline, CDR1 is LNHNV and CDR2 is YYDKDF (reference sequence). The CDR3 contains 14 residues. This clonotype was seen many times. Its antigen is unidentified. The chain carries TRBV15 and TRBJ1-1; TRBD1 is a possible D gene (5 bases). This TCR was sampled from a human donor in good health (CMV status not recorded). Some clones in this sample may be carry-over from other donors' samples. The sample here was cultured PBMCs, taken from culture after CMV antigen stimulation. The CDR3 nucleotides read TGTGCCACCAGCAGAGGGGGCTCGGTTGCTGAAGCTTTCTTT. Its protein product is CATSRGGSVAEAFF. Combining the CDR3 with reference TRBV15 and TRBJ1-1 gives the whole variable domain DAMVIQNPRYQVTQFGKPVTLSCSQTLNHNVMYWYQQKSSQAPKLLFHYYDKDFNNEADTPDNFQSRRPNTSFCFLDIRSPGLGDTAMYLCATSRGGSVAEAFFGQGTRLTVV.